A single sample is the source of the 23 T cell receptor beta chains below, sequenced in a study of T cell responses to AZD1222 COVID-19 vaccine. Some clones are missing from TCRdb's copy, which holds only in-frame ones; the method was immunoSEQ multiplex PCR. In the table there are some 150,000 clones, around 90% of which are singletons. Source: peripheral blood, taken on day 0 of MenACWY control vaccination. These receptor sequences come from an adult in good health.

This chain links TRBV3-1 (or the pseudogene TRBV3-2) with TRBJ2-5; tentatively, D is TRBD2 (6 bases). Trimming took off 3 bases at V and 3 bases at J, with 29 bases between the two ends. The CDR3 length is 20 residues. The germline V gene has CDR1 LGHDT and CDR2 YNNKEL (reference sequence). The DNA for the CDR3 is TGTGCCAGCAGCCAGGCGGCGGGCGCGGGAAAGTGCCCTCTAAAAGAGACCCAGTACTTC. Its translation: CASSQAAGAGKCPLKETQYF.

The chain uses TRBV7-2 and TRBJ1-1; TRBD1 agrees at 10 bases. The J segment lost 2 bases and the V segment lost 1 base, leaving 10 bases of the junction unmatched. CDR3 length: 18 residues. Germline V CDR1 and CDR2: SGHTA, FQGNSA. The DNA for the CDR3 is TGTGCCAGCAGCTTAGGAGTGGTTGGGACAGGGGTCAACACTGAAGCTTTCTTT. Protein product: CASSLGVVGTGVNTEAFF. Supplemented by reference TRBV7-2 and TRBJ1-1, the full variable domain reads GAGVSQSPSNKVTEKGKDVELRCDPISGHTALYWYRQSLGQGLEFLIYFQGNSAPDKSGLPSDRFSAERTGGSVSTLTIQRTQQEDSAVYLCASSLGVVGTGVNTEAFFGQGTRLTVV.

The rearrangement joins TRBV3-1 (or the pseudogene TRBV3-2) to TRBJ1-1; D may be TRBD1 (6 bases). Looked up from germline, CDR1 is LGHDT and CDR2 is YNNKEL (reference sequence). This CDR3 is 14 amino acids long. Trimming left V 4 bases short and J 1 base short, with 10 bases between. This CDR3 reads CASSPLQGNTEAFF. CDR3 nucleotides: TGTGCCAGCAGCCCCCTACAGGGGAACACTGAAGCTTTCTTT.

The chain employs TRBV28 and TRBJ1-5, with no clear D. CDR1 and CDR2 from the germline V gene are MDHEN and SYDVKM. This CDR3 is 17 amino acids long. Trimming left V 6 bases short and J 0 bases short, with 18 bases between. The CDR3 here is CASSSHGGQISNQPQHF. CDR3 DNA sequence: TGTGCCAGCAGCTCCCACGGCGGGCAGATTAGCAATCAGCCCCAGCATTTT.

CDR3 sequence: CASKTAGVFYEQYF. CDR3 nucleotides: TGTGCCAGCAAGACTGCAGGGGTTTTTTACGAGCAGTACTTC. This chain uses TRBV27 with TRBJ2-7; possibly TRBD1 for D (6 bases). V was pared by 7 bases and J by 4 bases, with 17 bases between. There are 14 residues in the CDR3. CDR1 and CDR2 from the germline V gene are MNHEY and SMNVEV (reference sequence).

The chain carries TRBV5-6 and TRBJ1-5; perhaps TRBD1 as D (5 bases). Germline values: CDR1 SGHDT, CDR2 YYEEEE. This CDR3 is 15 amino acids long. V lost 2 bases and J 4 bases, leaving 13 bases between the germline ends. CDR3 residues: CASSFRAGYNQPQHF. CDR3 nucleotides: TGTGCCAGCAGCTTCCGGGCAGGGTATAATCAGCCCCAGCATTTT.

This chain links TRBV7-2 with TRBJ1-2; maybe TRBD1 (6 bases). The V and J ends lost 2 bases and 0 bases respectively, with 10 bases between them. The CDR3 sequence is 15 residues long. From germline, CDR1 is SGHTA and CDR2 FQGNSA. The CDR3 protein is CASSLYGGANYGYTF. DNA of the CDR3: TGTGCCAGCAGCTTATATGGGGGCGCTAACTATGGCTACACCTTC.

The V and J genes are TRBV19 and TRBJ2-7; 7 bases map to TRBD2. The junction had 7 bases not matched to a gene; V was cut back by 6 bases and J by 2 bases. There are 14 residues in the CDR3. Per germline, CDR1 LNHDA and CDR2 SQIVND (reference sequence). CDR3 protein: CASRRTRVAYEQYF. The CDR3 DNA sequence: TGTGCCAGTAGGAGGACTAGAGTCGCCTACGAGCAGTACTTC.

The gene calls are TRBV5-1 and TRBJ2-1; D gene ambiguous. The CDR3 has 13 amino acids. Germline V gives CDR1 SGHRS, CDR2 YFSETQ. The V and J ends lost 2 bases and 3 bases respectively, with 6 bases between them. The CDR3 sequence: CASSFAVYNEQFF. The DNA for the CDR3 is TGCGCCAGCAGCTTCGCGGTCTACAATGAGCAGTTCTTC.

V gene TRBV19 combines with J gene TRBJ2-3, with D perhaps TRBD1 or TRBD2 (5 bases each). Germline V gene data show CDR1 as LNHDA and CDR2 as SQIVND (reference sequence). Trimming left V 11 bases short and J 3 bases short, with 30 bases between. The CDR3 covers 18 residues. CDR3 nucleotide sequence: TGTGCCGGGGGTCCATTGTGGAGAGCGAGCCAGAATACAGATACGCAGTATTTT. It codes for CAGGPLWRASQNTDTQYF. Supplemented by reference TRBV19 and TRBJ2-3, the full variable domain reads DGGITQSPKYLFRKEGQNVTLSCEQNLNHDAMYWYRQDPGQGLRLIYYSQIVNDFQKGDIAEGYSVSREKKESFPLTVTSAQKNPTAFYLCAGGPLWRASQNTDTQYFGPGTRLTVL.

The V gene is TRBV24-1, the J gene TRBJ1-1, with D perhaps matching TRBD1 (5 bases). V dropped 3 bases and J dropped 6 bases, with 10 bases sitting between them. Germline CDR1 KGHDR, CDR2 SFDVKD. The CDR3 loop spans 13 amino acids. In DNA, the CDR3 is TGTGCCACCAGTGATGTGGAGGGACCTGAAGCTTTCTTT. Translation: CATSDVEGPEAFF.

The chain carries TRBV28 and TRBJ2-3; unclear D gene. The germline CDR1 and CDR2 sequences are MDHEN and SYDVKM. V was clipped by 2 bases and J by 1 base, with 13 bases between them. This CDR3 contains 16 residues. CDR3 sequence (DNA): TGTGCCAGCAGTTTAGTCCCTAATCGAGGCACAGATACGCAGTATTTT. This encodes CASSLVPNRGTDTQYF.

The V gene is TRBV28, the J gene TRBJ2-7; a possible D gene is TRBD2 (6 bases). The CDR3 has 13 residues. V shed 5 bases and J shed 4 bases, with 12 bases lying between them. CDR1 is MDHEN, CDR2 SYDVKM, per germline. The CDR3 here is CASSPSGLYEQYF. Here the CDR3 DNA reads TGTGCCAGCAGTCCCAGCGGGCTTTACGAGCAGTACTTC.

CDR3 sequence: CASSYSRGAVSYTF. As DNA, the CDR3 is TGTGCCAGCAGTTACTCGAGGGGGGCGGTTAGCTACACCTTC. The chain uses TRBV6-5 and TRBJ1-2; a possible D gene is TRBD1 (6 bases). Germline V gives CDR1 MNHEY, CDR2 SVGAGI. V lost 0 bases to trimming and J lost 9 bases, with 14 bases between them. CDR3 size: 14 residues.

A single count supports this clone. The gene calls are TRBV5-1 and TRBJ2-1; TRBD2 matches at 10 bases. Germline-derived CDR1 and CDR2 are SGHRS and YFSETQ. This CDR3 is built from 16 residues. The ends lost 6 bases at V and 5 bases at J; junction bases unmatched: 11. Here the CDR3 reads CASTLSSGRENNEQFF. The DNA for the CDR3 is TGCGCCAGCACCCTTTCTAGCGGGAGAGAGAACAATGAGCAGTTCTTC.

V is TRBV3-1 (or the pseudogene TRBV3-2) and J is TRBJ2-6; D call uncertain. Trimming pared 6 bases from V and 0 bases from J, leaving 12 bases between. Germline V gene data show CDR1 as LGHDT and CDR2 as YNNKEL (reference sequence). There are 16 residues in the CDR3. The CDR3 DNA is TGTGCCAGCAGTCGTTCGGCCGGCTCTGGGGCCAACGTCCTGACTTTC. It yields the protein CASSRSAGSGANVLTF.

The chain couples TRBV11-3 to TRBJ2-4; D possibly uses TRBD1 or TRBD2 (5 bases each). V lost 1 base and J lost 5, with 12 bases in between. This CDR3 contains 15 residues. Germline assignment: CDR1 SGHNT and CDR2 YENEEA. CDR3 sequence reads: CASSLVGSGQNIQYF. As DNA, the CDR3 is TGTGCCAGCAGCTTAGTGGGGTCGGGGCAAAACATTCAGTACTTC.

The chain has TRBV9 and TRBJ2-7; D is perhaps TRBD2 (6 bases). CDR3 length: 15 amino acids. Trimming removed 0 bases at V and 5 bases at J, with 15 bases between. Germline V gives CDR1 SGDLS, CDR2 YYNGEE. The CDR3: CASSVEGGIMNEQYF. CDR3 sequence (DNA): TGTGCCAGCAGCGTAGAAGGCGGGATTATGAACGAGCAGTACTTC.

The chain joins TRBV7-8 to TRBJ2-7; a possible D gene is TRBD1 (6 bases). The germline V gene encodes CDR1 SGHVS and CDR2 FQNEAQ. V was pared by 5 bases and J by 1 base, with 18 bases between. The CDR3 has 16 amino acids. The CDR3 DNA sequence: TGTGCCAGCAGCCGGATTACAGGGTTCCGGTCCTACGAGCAGTACTTC. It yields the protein CASSRITGFRSYEQYF.

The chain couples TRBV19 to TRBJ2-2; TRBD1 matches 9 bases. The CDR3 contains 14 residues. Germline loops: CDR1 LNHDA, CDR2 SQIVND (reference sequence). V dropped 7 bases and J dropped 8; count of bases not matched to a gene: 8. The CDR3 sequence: CASNPGQGVGELFF. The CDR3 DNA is TGTGCCAGTAACCCGGGACAGGGTGTAGGGGAGCTGTTTTTT.

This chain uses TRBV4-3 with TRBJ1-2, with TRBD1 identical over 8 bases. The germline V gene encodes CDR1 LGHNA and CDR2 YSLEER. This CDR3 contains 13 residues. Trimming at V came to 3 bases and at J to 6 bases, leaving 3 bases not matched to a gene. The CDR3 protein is CASSQGQVDGYTF. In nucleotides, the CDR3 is TGCGCCAGCAGCCAGGGACAGGTAGATGGCTACACCTTC.

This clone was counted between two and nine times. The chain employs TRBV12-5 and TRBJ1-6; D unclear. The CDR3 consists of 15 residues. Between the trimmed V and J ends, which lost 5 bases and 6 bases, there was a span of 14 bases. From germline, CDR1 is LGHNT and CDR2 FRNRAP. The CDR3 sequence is CASGLSGIGNSPLHF. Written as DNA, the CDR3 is TGTGCTAGTGGTCTGTCTGGGATCGGTAATTCACCCCTCCACTTT.

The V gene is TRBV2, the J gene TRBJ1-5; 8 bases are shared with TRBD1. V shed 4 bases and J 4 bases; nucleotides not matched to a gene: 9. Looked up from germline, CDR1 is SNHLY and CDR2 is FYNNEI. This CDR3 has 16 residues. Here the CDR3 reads CASSGPGQERNQPQHF. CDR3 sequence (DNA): TGTGCCAGCAGTGGGCCGGGACAGGAAAGAAATCAGCCCCAGCATTTT.